One sample yielded the 18 T cell receptor beta chains listed below, sequenced in a study of early T cells in non-severe SARS-CoV-2 infection. TCRdb used MiXCR to reprocess the 5' RACE reads, holding one entry per CDR3 protein. The repertoire holds 80,000 to 95,000 distinct CDR3 sequences, roughly 15% seen once, with approximately 1.5% in the top ten. The sample was whole blood. The receptors were sampled from an adult who was a healthcare worker with PCR-confirmed SARS-CoV-2 infection or an uninfected control (not recorded which).

V gene TRBV11-2 combines with J gene TRBJ2-2; D possibly corresponds to TRBD2 (7 bases). This CDR3 contains 16 residues. CDR1 is SGHAT and CDR2 is FQNNGV in the germline V gene. Trimming shortened V by 6 bases and J by 4 bases, and 18 bases separated the two germline ends. The CDR3 loop reads CASRPLGRGLTGELFF. The CDR3 DNA is TGTGCCAGCAGGCCACTGGGGCGGGGGCTCACCGGGGAGCTGTTTTTT.

This clonotype was seen ten or more times. The chain carries TRBV15 and TRBJ2-3; the match to TRBD1 covers 8 bases. This CDR3 spans 14 amino acids. The J segment lost 6 bases and the V segment lost 5 bases, leaving 7 bases of the junction unmatched. Looked up from germline, CDR1 is LNHNV and CDR2 is YYDKDF (reference sequence). The CDR3 nucleotides are TGTGCCACCAGCTCCCGACAGGGGAGGGATACGCAGTATTTT. Translated, it gives CATSSRQGRDTQYF. The variable domain in full, with the rest retrieved from reference TRBV15 and TRBJ2-3, is DAMVIQNPRYQVTQFGKPVTLSCSQTLNHNVMYWYQQKSSQAPKLLFHYYDKDFNNEADTPDNFQSRRPNTSFCFLDIRSPGLGDTAMYLCATSSRQGRDTQYFGPGTRLTVL.

The gene calls are TRBV7-2 and TRBJ1-2, with no clear D. Trimming cost V 0 bases and J 3 bases, with 8 bases left between them. The CDR3 is 14 amino acids. CDR1 is SGHTA and CDR2 is FQGNSA in the germline V gene. The DNA of the CDR3 is TGTGCCAGCAGCTTAGCGGCGGGGTACTATGGCTACACCTTC. This gives the protein CASSLAAGYYGYTF.

This clonotype showed up many times. This sequence joins TRBV6-5 and TRBJ2-7, with a weak D call TRBD1 (5 bases). V was clipped by 8 bases and J by 1 base, with 9 bases between them. CDR3 length equals 12 residues. Germline V lookup: CDR1 MNHEY, CDR2 SVGAGI. The CDR3: CASFSGSYEQYF. Here the CDR3 DNA reads TGTGCCAGCTTCTCAGGGTCCTACGAGCAGTACTTC.

This chain connects TRBV12-3 or TRBV12-4 to TRBJ2-1; a weak D match, TRBD2 (7 bases). The CDR3 has 16 residues. Trimming shortened V by 8 bases and J by 2 bases, and 19 bases separated the two germline ends. The CDR3 here is CASGLGGAATYNEQFF. In nucleotides, the CDR3 is TGTGCCAGCGGGCTTGGGGGGGCCGCGACCTACAATGAGCAGTTCTTC.

The table lists this clonotype with a few counts. The rearrangement links TRBV5-8 to TRBJ2-3; 10 nucleotides align to TRBD2. The CDR3 is 17 residues long. The V gene's germline CDR1 is SGHTS and CDR2 YDEGEE. Trimming took 1 base from V and 0 from J; bases not matched to a gene: 5. CDR3 nucleotide sequence: TGTGCCAGCAGCTTGAGAAGCGGGGGGGTGAGCACAGATACGCAGTATTTT. Translated: CASSLRSGGVSTDTQYF.

This clonotype showed up just a few times. The J gene is TRBJ2-4, the V gene TRBV20-1; D is uncertain. This CDR3 region has 13 residues. V shed 3 bases and J shed 5 bases, with 11 bases lying between them. Germline CDR1 is DFQATT and CDR2 is SNEGSKA (reference sequence). The DNA of the CDR3 is TGCAGTGCTAGTTATCCAGCAGAAAACATTCAGTACTTC. As protein: CSASYPAENIQYF.

Of note for this clonotype: A much larger clone differs by one base, so this may be a read error. J is TRBJ2-2 and V is TRBV9; either TRBD1 or TRBD2 may fit D (5 bases each). This CDR3 has 17 amino acids. CDR1 is SGDLS and CDR2 is YYNGEE in the germline V gene. Trimming cost V 1 base and J 5 bases, with 18 bases left between them. CDR3 DNA: TGTGCCAGCAGCGTAATCATCGGGGCCCTGGGGACCGGGGAGCTGTTTTTT. Its protein is CASSVIIGALGTGELFF.

This clonotype came up a few times. The genes are TRBV29-1 and TRBJ2-5; 8 bases are a match to TRBD2. Germline loops: CDR1 SQVTM, CDR2 ANQGSEA. This CDR3 contains 13 residues. Trimming took 4 bases from V and 2 from J; bases not matched to a gene: 3. The CDR3 nucleotides are TGCAGCGTTGGCCGGGGGGGGCAAGAGACCCAGTACTTC. Its protein product is CSVGRGGQETQYF.

In this sample, this clonotype turned up many times. The chain joins TRBV7-2 to TRBJ1-3; D gene ambiguous. This CDR3 has 15 amino acids. CDR1 and CDR2 from the germline V gene are SGHTA and FQGNSA. Trimming removed 1 base from V and 3 bases from J, with 10 bases in between. CDR3 coding DNA: TGTGCCAGCAGCTTAGGGGGTACTGGTGGAAACACCATATATTTT. Its protein product is CASSLGGTGGNTIYF.

Only a few counts were recorded for this clonotype. This chain joins TRBV10-2 and TRBJ2-1; D not certain. The CDR3 spans 11 residues. Trimming cost V 5 bases and J 10 bases, with 9 bases left between them. In germline, CDR1 is WSHSY, CDR2 SAAADI. The CDR3 sequence: CASSLLDEQFF. In DNA, the CDR3 is TGCGCCAGCAGTCTCCTAGACGAGCAGTTCTTC.

This clonotype was observed at least ten times. The V gene is TRBV5-1, the J gene TRBJ1-1; unclear D gene. CDR3 length equals 14 residues. V dropped 3 bases and J dropped 0 bases, with 9 bases sitting between them. CDR1 SGHRS and CDR2 YFSETQ come from the germline V gene. The CDR3, as DNA: TGCGCCAGCAGCTCAGACGGGATGAACACTGAAGCTTTCTTT. Its protein product is CASSSDGMNTEAFF. Full variable domain (missing parts from reference TRBV5-1 and TRBJ1-1): KAGVTQTPRYLIKTRGQQVTLSCSPISGHRSVSWYQQTPGQGLQFLFEYFSETQRNKGNFPGRFSGRQFSNSRSEMNVSTLELGDSALYLCASSSDGMNTEAFFGQGTRLTVV.

This clonotype was found many times. This chain connects TRBV5-4 to TRBJ1-1; D unclear. The CDR3 spans 14 residues. CDR1 SGHNT and CDR2 YYREEE come from the germline V gene (reference sequence). The V and J ends lost 1 base and 6 bases respectively, with 13 bases between them. The CDR3 nucleotides read TGTGCCAGCAGCTTGCCCGGAAATGCCGCTGAAGCTTTCTTT. Amino acid sequence: CASSLPGNAAEAFF. The entire variable domain, with the rest obtained from reference TRBV5-4 and TRBJ1-1, is as follows: ETGVTQSPTHLIKTRGQQVTLRCSSQSGHNTVSWYQQALGQGPQFIFQYYREEENGRGNFPPRFSGLQFPNYSSELNVNALELDDSALYLCASSLPGNAAEAFFGQGTRLTVV.

The chain carries TRBV28 and TRBJ2-7; D remains unclear. Per germline, CDR1 MDHEN and CDR2 SYDVKM. The V end lost 6 bases, the J end lost 10 bases, and 19 bases lay between the germline ends. This CDR3 is 13 amino acids long. CDR3 protein: CASRLVGVGSQYF. CDR3 coding DNA: TGTGCCAGCAGGCTAGTTGGGGTTGGATCTCAGTACTTC.

The chain is built from TRBV7-2 and TRBJ1-3; 7 bases line up with TRBD1. There are 14 residues in the CDR3. Germline trimming cut 10 bases from V and 6 bases from J; bases unmatched to any gene: 12. CDR1 SGHTA and CDR2 FQGNSA come from the germline V gene. In nucleotides, the CDR3 is TGTGCCACCGCCAGGGGGACAGCAGAAAACACCATATATTTT. Translating gives CATARGTAENTIYF.

This clonotype showed up many times. The chain recombines TRBV19 with TRBJ2-2, with D hard to call. The CDR3 spans 17 residues. V dropped 7 bases and J dropped 0 bases, with 18 bases sitting between them. The germline CDR1 and CDR2 sequences are LNHDA and SQIVND (reference sequence). In nucleotides, the CDR3 is TGTGCCAGTAAGGCCCTGGGTGTTGGGCCGAACACCGGGGAGCTGTTTTTT. It encodes CASKALGVGPNTGELFF.

To note about this clonotype: Possible read error: a much larger clone is one base away. V and J are TRBV7-9 and TRBJ1-2; D is possibly TRBD1 (5 bases). This CDR3 spans 18 amino acids. With 5 bases removed from V and 0 bases from J, the gap between germline ends came to 22 bases. Germline CDR1 is SEHNR and CDR2 is FQNEAQ (reference sequence). CDR3 coding DNA: TGTGCCAGCAGCGAACAAACCGGGACGAAGGCTTCTAACTATGGCTACACCTTC. Its protein product is CASSEQTGTKASNYGYTF.

The sample holds many counts of this clonotype. This sequence joins TRBV4-3 and TRBJ2-1; 12 nucleotides align to TRBD2. Looked up from germline, CDR1 is LGHNA and CDR2 is YSLEER. V shed 0 bases, J shed 5 bases, and the junction held 5 bases outside the gene matches. The CDR3 spans 17 residues. CDR3: CASSQDRWTSGDNEQFF. The CDR3 DNA reads as TGCGCCAGCAGCCAAGATAGATGGACTAGCGGGGACAATGAGCAGTTCTTC.